This T cell receptor (beta chain) derives from a study of blood T cell repertoires in COVID-19. Trimming cost V 2 bases and J 4 bases; bases outside gene matches: 3. Per the germline V gene, CDR1 is GTSNPN and CDR2 is SVGIG (reference sequence). The CDR3 totals 14 residues. Data came from immunoSEQ multiplex PCR; TCRdb stores just in-frame clones and leaves some out. This repertoire shows around 200,000 clones, approximately 90% found once; its top ten account for 1.1%. The J gene is TRBJ1-5, the V gene TRBV30; 9 bases align to TRBD1. Sequencing input: peripheral blood. The TCR comes from a man between 25 and 39 years old with acute or convalescent COVID-19. The CDR3 here is CAWSPGTGNQPQHF. As DNA, the CDR3 is TGTGCCTGGAGTCCCGGGACAGGGAATCAGCCCCAGCATTTT.